This T cell receptor beta chain originates from a study of CD8 T cells in Susac syndrome. Roughly 0.45 to 1 ug RNA was reverse transcribed with random hexamers. TCRdb re-analysed the immunoSEQ multiplex PCR reads in MiXCR, keeping a single row per CDR3 protein. The table has 150,000 to 180,000 distinct CDR3 sequences, around 95% seen once. This CDR3 region has 13 residues. Germline CDR1 reads GTSNPN; CDR2 reads SVGIG (reference sequence). Trimming left V 2 bases short and J 4 bases short, with 11 bases between. The V gene is TRBV30, the J gene TRBJ1-2; a possible D gene is TRBD1 (6 bases). The sample taken for sequencing was CD8+ T cells from PBMCs. This TCR came from a human donor with multiple sclerosis. This chain's CDR3 is CAWSRRGGYGYTF. The CDR3 DNA reads TGTGCCTGGAGTAGGAGAGGGGGCTATGGCTACACCTTC.